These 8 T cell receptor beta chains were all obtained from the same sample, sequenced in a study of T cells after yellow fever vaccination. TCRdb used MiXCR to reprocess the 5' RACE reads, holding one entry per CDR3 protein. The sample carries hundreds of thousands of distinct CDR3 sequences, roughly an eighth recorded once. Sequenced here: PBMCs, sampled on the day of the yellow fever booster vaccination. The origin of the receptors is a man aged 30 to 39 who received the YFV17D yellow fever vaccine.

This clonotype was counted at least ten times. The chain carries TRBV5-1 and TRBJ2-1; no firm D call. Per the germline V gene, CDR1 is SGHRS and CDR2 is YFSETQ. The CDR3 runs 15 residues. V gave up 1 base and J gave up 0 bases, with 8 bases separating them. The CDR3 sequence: CASSLMASSYNEQFF. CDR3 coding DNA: TGCGCCAGCAGCTTGATGGCGAGCTCCTACAATGAGCAGTTCTTC.

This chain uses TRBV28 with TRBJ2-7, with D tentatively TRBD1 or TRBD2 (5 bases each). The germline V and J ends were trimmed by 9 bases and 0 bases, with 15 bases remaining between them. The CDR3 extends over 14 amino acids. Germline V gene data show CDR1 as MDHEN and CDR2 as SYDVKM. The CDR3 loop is CASQGRGTSYEQYF. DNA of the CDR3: TGTGCCAGTCAAGGGCGAGGGACCTCCTACGAGCAGTACTTC. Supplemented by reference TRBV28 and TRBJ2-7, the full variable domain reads DVKVTQSSRYLVKRTGEKVFLECVQDMDHENMFWYRQDPGLGLRLIYFSYDVKMKEKGDIPEGYSVSREKKERFSLILESASTNQTSMYLCASQGRGTSYEQYFGPGTRLTVT.

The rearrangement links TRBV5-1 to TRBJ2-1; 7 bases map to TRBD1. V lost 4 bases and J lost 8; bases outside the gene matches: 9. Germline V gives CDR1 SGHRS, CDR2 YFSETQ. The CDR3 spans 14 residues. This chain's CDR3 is CASSLPTGSYEQFF. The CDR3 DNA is TGCGCCAGCAGCCTACCGACAGGGAGCTATGAGCAGTTCTTC.

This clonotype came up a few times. Here the CDR3 DNA reads TGTGCCAGTAGTATGGACGGCCGGTTCACCTACAATGAGCAGTTCTTC. It translates to CASSMDGRFTYNEQFF. The rearrangement joins TRBV19 to TRBJ2-1; D gene ambiguous. This CDR3 comprises 16 residues. From germline, CDR1 is LNHDA and CDR2 SQIVND (reference sequence). Trimming stripped 3 bases from V and 2 bases from J, with 14 bases between.

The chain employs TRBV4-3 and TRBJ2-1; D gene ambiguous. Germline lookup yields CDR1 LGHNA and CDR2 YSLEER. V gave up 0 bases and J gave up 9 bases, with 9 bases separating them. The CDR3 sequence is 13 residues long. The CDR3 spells CASSQDDPGEQFF. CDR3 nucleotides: TGCGCCAGCAGCCAAGATGACCCGGGTGAGCAGTTCTTC.

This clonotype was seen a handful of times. The CDR3 sequence: CASSQERGAPRNTQYF. As DNA, the CDR3 is TGTGCCAGCAGCCAAGAGAGGGGGGCCCCTAGGAATACGCAGTATTTT. The V gene is TRBV4-2, the J gene TRBJ2-3; D assignment may be TRBD1 or TRBD2 (6 bases each). Per germline, CDR1 LGHNA and CDR2 YNFKEQ. The V and J ends lost 0 bases and 7 bases respectively, with 17 bases between them. The CDR3 runs 16 residues.

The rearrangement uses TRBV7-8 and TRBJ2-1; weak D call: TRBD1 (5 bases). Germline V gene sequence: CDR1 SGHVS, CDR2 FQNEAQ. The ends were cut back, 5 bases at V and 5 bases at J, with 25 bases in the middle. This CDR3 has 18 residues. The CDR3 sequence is CASSPDFATVWANNEQFF. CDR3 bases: TGTGCCAGCAGCCCCGATTTTGCGACAGTATGGGCCAACAATGAGCAGTTCTTC.

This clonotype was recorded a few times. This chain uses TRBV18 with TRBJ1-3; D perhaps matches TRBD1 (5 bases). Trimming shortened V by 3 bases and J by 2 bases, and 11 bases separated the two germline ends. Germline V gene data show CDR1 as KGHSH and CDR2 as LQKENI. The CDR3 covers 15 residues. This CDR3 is CASSPRQGAGNTIYF. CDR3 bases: TGTGCCAGCTCACCGCGCCAGGGAGCTGGAAACACCATATATTTT. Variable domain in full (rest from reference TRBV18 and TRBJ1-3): NAGVMQNPRHLVRRRGQEARLRCSPMKGHSHVYWYRQLPEEGLKFMVYLQKENIIDESGMPKERFSAEFPKEGPSILRIQQVVRGDSAAYFCASSPRQGAGNTIYFGEGSWLTVV.